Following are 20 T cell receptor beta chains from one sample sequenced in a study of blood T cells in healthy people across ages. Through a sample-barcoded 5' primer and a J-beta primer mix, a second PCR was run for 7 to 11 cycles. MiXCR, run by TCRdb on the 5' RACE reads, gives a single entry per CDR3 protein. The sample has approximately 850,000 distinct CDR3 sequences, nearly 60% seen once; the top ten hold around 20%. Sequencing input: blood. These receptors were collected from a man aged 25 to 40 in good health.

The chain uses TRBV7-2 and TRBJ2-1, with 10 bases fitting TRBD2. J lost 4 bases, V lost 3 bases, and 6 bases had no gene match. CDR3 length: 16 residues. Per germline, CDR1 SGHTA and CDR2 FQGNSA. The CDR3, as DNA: TGTGCCAGCAGCTTGGCCGTAGCGGGGGGTTACAATGAGCAGTTCTTC. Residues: CASSLAVAGGYNEQFF.

In DNA, the CDR3 is TGTGCCAGCAGTTCATACCCCCTCAATGAGCAGTTCTTC. The encoded protein is CASSSYPLNEQFF. The genes are TRBV5-6 and TRBJ2-1; D remains unclear. V lost 5 bases and J lost 6, with 12 bases in between. CDR1 and CDR2 (germline): SGHDT, YYEEEE. The CDR3 consists of 13 residues.

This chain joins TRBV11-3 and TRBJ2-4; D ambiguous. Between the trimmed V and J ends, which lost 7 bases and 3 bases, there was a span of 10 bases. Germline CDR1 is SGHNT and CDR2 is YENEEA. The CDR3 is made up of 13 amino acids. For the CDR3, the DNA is TGTGCCAGCACCCGGGTGTGCAAAAACATTCAGTACTTC. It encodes CASTRVCKNIQYF.

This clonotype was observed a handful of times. The CDR3 sequence: CSARTDGYMNTEAFF. The DNA for the CDR3 is TGCAGTGCTAGGACGGACGGCTACATGAACACTGAAGCTTTCTTT. The rearrangement joins TRBV20-1 to TRBJ1-1, with unresolved D. Trimming took off 3 bases at V and 0 bases at J, with 14 bases between the two ends. Germline CDR1 and CDR2: DFQATT and SNEGSKA (reference sequence). The CDR3 is 15 residues long.

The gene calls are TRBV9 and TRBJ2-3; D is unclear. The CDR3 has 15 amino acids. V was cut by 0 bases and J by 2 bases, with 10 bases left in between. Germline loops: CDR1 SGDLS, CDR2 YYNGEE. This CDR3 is CASSVGLDHTDTQYF. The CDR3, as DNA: TGTGCCAGCAGCGTAGGTCTAGATCACACAGATACGCAGTATTTT. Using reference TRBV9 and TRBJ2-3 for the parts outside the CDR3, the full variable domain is DSGVTQTPKHLITATGQRVTLRCSPRSGDLSVYWYQQSLDQGLQFLIQYYNGEERAKGNILERFSAQQFPDLHSELNLSSLELGDSALYFCASSVGLDHTDTQYFGPGTRLTVL.

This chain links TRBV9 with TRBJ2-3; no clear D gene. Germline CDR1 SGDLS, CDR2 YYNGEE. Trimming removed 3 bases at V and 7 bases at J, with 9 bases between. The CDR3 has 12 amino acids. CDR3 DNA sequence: TGTGCCAGCAGCGCGGACCAGAATACGCAGTATTTT. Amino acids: CASSADQNTQYF.

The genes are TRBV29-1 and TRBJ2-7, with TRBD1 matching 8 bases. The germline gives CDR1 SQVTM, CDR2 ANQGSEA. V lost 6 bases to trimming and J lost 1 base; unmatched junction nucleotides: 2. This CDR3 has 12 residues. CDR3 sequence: CSVNRGSYEQYF. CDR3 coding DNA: TGCAGCGTCAACAGGGGGTCCTACGAGCAGTACTTC.

CDR3 protein: CSAGVEAFF. The CDR3 DNA sequence: TGCAGCGCAGGGGTAGAGGCTTTCTTT. The gene calls are TRBV29-1 and TRBJ1-1; perhaps TRBD1 as D (6 bases). The V gene's germline CDR1 is SQVTM and CDR2 ANQGSEA. Deletions cut 7 bases from V and 11 bases from J, with 11 bases between. The CDR3 loop spans 9 amino acids.

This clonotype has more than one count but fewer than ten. The CDR3 nucleotides are TGCAGCCTAACTAGCGGAGAATTCAATGAGCAGTTCTTC. This sequence encodes CSLTSGEFNEQFF. The chain has TRBV20-1 and TRBJ2-1; 8 bases map to TRBD2. Per the germline V gene, CDR1 is DFQATT and CDR2 is SNEGSKA (reference sequence). The length of the CDR3 is 13 residues.

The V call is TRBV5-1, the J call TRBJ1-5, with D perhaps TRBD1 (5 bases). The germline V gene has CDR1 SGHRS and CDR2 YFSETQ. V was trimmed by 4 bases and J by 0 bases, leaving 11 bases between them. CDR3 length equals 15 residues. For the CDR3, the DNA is TGCGCCAGCAGCCCTCGCGGGGGTAGCAATCAGCCCCAGCATTTT. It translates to CASSPRGGSNQPQHF.

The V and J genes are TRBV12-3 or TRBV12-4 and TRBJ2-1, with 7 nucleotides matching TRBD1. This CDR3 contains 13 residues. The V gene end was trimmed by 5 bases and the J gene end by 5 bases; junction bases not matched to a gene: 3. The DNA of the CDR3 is TGTGCCAGCAGTAGACAGGGTCACAATGAGCAGTTCTTC. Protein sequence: CASSRQGHNEQFF.

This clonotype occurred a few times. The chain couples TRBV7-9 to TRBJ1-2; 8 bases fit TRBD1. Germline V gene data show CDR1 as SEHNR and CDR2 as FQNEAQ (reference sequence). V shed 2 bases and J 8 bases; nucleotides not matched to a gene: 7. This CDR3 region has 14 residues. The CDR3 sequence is CASSLMTGEWGYTF. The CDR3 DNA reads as TGTGCCAGCAGCTTAATGACAGGGGAGTGGGGCTACACCTTC.

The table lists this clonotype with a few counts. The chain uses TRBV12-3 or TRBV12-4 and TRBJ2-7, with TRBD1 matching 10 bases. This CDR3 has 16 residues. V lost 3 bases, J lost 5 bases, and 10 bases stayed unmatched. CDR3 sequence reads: CASSLGHGTGVNEQYF. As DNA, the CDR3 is TGTGCCAGCAGTTTGGGCCACGGGACAGGGGTCAACGAGCAGTACTTC.

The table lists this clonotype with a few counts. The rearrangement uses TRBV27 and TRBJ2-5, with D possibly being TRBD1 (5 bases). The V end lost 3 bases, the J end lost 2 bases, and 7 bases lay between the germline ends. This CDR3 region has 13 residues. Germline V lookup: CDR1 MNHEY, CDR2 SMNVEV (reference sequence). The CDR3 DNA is TGTGCCAGCAGTTTGACAGCTCAAGAGACCCAGTACTTC. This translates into CASSLTAQETQYF.

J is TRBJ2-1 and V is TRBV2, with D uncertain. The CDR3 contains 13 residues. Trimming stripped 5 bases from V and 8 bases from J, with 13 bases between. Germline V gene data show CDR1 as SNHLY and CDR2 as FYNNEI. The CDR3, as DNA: TGTGCCAGCAGTCCTGCCAGGAAGGATGAGCAGTTCTTC. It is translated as CASSPARKDEQFF.

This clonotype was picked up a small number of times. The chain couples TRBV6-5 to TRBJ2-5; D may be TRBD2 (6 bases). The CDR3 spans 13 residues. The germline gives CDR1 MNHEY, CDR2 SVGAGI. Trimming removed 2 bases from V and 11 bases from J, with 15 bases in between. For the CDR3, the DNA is TGTGCCAGCAGTTACACGCTCGGGGGTGAGCAGTACTTC. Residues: CASSYTLGGEQYF.

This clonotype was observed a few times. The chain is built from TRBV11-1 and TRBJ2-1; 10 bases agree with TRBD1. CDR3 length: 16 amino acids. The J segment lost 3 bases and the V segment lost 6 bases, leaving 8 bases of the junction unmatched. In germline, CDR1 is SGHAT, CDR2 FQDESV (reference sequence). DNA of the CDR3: TGTGCCAGCAGACGAGAGGGACAGGGGAACTACAATGAGCAGTTCTTC. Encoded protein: CASRREGQGNYNEQFF.

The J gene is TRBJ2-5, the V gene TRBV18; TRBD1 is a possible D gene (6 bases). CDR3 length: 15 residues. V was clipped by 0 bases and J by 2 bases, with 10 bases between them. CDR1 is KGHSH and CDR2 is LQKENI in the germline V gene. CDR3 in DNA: TGTGCCAGCTCACCACCACAGGGTAGGCAAGAGACCCAGTACTTC. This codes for CASSPPQGRQETQYF.

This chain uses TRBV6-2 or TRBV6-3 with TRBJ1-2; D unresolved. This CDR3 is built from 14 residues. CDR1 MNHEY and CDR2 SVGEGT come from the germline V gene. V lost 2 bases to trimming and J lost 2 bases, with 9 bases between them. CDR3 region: CASSYHQPNYGYTF. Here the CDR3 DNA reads TGTGCCAGCAGTTACCACCAGCCGAACTATGGCTACACCTTC.

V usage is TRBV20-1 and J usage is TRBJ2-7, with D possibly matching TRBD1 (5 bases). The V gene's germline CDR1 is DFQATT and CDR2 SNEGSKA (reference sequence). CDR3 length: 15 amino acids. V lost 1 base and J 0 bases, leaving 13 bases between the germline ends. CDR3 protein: CSARAGAISSYEQYF. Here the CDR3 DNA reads TGCAGTGCTAGAGCTGGGGCTATCAGCTCCTACGAGCAGTACTTC.